Below are 25 T cell receptor beta chains sequenced from a single sample in a study of blood T cell repertoires in COVID-19. TCRdb keeps only in-frame clones here, not all; method: immunoSEQ multiplex PCR. The sample lists about 110,000 clones; approximately 90% were seen once. The sample taken for sequencing was peripheral blood. These receptors came from a woman aged 70 to 79 who had recovered from COVID-19.

The V gene is TRBV6-6, the J gene TRBJ2-1; 7 nucleotides align to TRBD1. The CDR3 spans 15 residues. From germline, CDR1 is MNHNY and CDR2 SVGAGI (reference sequence). Losses at the gene ends were 6 bases for V and 0 bases for J; bases not matched to a gene: 5. CDR3 loop: CASRPDRVSYNEQFF. CDR3 in DNA: TGTGCCAGCAGACCAGACAGGGTCTCCTACAATGAGCAGTTCTTC.

The gene calls are TRBV4-2 and TRBJ1-3; D is unclear. V was pared by 0 bases and J by 0 bases, with 6 bases between. The V gene's germline CDR1 is LGHNA and CDR2 YNFKEQ. This CDR3 is 15 amino acids long. The CDR3 reads CASSQESNSGNTIYF. CDR3 sequence (DNA): TGTGCCAGCAGCCAAGAATCCAACTCTGGAAACACCATATATTTT.

The V call is TRBV7-2, the J call TRBJ1-5; no clear D. This CDR3 region has 16 residues. V was cut by 2 bases and J by 6 bases, with 17 bases left in between. CDR1 SGHTA and CDR2 FQGNSA come from the germline V gene. The DNA for the CDR3 is TGTGCCAGCAGCTTATCGGCCGGGTGGGAGCGTCAGCCCCAGCATTTT. It yields the protein CASSLSAGWERQPQHF.

CDR3 nucleotide sequence: TGTGCCAGCAGCCAACAGGGGTGGACACCCCTCCACTTT. It encodes CASSQQGWTPLHF. This rearrangement joins TRBV14 to TRBJ1-6; D is possibly TRBD1 (6 bases). Germline V gene sequence: CDR1 SGHDN, CDR2 FVKESK. This CDR3 contains 13 residues. Trimming shortened V by 2 bases and J by 11 bases, and 10 bases separated the two germline ends.

The chain is built from TRBV5-1 and TRBJ2-5; 14 positions agree with TRBD2. CDR1 is SGHRS, CDR2 YFSETQ, per germline. CDR3 size: 16 residues. V lost 5 bases and J lost 2; bases outside the gene matches: 5. The CDR3 region has the DNA TGCGCCAGCAGACCTAGGACTAGCGGGGGGCAAGAGACCCAGTACTTC. It translates to CASRPRTSGGQETQYF.

The chain recombines TRBV11-2 with TRBJ2-7; D may be TRBD2 (7 bases). Trimming shortened V by 5 bases and J by 2 bases, and 19 bases separated the two germline ends. CDR3 length: 16 amino acids. Germline CDR1 is SGHAT and CDR2 is FQNNGV. DNA for the CDR3: TGTGCCAGCAGCCGAGCGTTGGGGGGGGCTGCCTACGAGCAGTACTTC. This codes for CASSRALGGAAYEQYF.

The J gene is TRBJ2-7, the V gene TRBV9; possibly TRBD1 for D (5 bases). The V gene's germline CDR1 is SGDLS and CDR2 YYNGEE. This CDR3 has 14 residues. Trimming cost V 4 bases and J 0 bases, with 11 bases left between them. The CDR3 sequence: CASSSQVNSYEQYF. As DNA, the CDR3 is TGTGCCAGCAGCTCACAGGTTAACTCCTACGAGCAGTACTTC. The whole variable domain, filled in from reference TRBV9 and TRBJ2-7, reads DSGVTQTPKHLITATGQRVTLRCSPRSGDLSVYWYQQSLDQGLQFLIQYYNGEERAKGNILERFSAQQFPDLHSELNLSSLELGDSALYFCASSSQVNSYEQYFGPGTRLTVT.

The V gene is TRBV6-5, the J gene TRBJ2-1, with TRBD2 matching 9 bases. The V segment lost 8 bases and the J segment 3 bases; nucleotides outside the gene matches: 8. The CDR3 runs to 15 residues. Germline CDR1 MNHEY, CDR2 SVGAGI. The chain's CDR3 is CASRRSGSSYNEQFF. In nucleotides, the CDR3 is TGTGCCAGCCGCCGTAGCGGGAGCAGCTACAATGAGCAGTTCTTC.

In its sample, this clone was seen once. The chain links TRBV7-2 to TRBJ1-5; 8 bases line up with TRBD1. This CDR3 is 16 amino acids long. With 5 bases clipped from V and 7 bases from J, the junction kept 13 bases outside the gene matches. The germline gives CDR1 SGHTA, CDR2 FQGNSA. Here the CDR3 DNA reads TGTGCCAGCAGCGAAGTAGCGGGCAGGGGGCGGCAGCCCCAGCATTTT. Its translation is CASSEVAGRGRQPQHF.

V and J are TRBV30 and TRBJ1-5, with 7 bases matching TRBD1. CDR3 length: 14 residues. CDR1 and CDR2 (germline): GTSNPN, SVGIG (reference sequence). V was clipped by 4 bases and J by 7 bases; unmatched bases: 10. CDR3 sequence (DNA): TGTGCCTGGACTAGGGACAGTAACGTACAGCCCCAGCATTTT. It encodes CAWTRDSNVQPQHF.

This clone was recorded a few times. The genes are TRBV5-4 and TRBJ2-7; D gene uncertain. From germline, CDR1 is SGHNT and CDR2 YYREEE (reference sequence). CDR3 length: 14 residues. With 0 bases removed from V and 2 bases from J, the gap between germline ends came to 9 bases. CDR3 protein: CASSLGLVPYEQYF. The DNA of the CDR3 is TGTGCCAGCAGCTTGGGTCTAGTCCCCTACGAGCAGTACTTC.

J is TRBJ2-2 and V is TRBV29-1, with TRBD1 matching 9 bases. V was clipped by 3 bases and J by 12 bases; unmatched bases: 11. CDR3 length: 14 residues. Germline V gene sequence: CDR1 SQVTM, CDR2 ANQGSEA. The CDR3 loop is CSVESSRGTGQLFF. The CDR3 DNA is TGCAGCGTTGAGAGCTCAAGAGGGACAGGGCAGCTGTTTTTT.

CDR3 nucleotides: TGTGCCAGCAGCTTAGTGGGAGGGGGAAACAATCAGCCCCAGCATTTT. Translated: CASSLVGGGNNQPQHF. The rearrangement links TRBV7-2 to TRBJ1-5; perhaps TRBD1 as D (6 bases). From germline, CDR1 is SGHTA and CDR2 FQGNSA. With 1 base removed from V and 3 bases from J, the gap between germline ends came to 13 bases. The CDR3 consists of 16 residues.

The CDR3 here is CASRLGGSGVEETQYF. The CDR3 DNA follows: TGCGCCAGCAGACTGGGTGGTAGCGGGGTTGAAGAGACCCAGTACTTC. J is TRBJ2-5 and V is TRBV5-1, with TRBD2 matching 8 bases. V lost 5 bases to trimming and J lost 3 bases; unmatched junction nucleotides: 12. Germline-derived CDR1 and CDR2 are SGHRS and YFSETQ. This CDR3 is built from 16 residues.

This rearrangement joins TRBV5-6 to TRBJ2-2, with D possibly being TRBD1 (5 bases). V lost 3 bases and J lost 4, with 13 bases in between. The CDR3 contains 15 residues. Per germline, CDR1 SGHDT and CDR2 YYEEEE. CDR3 sequence (DNA): TGTGCCAGCAGCTCAAGGCCTCAGGGCACCGGGGAGCTGTTTTTT. Translated: CASSSRPQGTGELFF.

The chain employs TRBV19 and TRBJ1-1; maybe TRBD1 (5 bases). Germline loops: CDR1 LNHDA, CDR2 SQIVND (reference sequence). The CDR3 is made up of 13 amino acids. Trimming took off 6 bases at V and 10 bases at J, with 18 bases between the two ends. Here the CDR3 reads CASSQDSLLAAFF. The CDR3 DNA follows: TGTGCCAGTAGCCAAGACAGCCTCCTGGCAGCTTTCTTT.

The CDR3, as DNA: TGTGCCAGCATTGGCTGGGAGAACACCATATATTTT. This codes for CASIGWENTIYF. The genes are TRBV6-5 and TRBJ1-3; D ambiguous. The germline V gene has CDR1 MNHEY and CDR2 SVGAGI. The CDR3 extends over 12 amino acids. Between the trimmed V and J ends, which lost 7 bases and 7 bases, there was a span of 11 bases.

The V and J genes are TRBV24-1 and TRBJ2-5; D possibly corresponds to TRBD2 (6 bases). The germline V gene has CDR1 KGHDR and CDR2 SFDVKD. CDR3 length equals 15 residues. V shed 5 bases and J shed 3 bases, with 15 bases lying between them. The CDR3: CATSGPSAQEETQYF. As DNA, the CDR3 is TGTGCCACCAGTGGTCCTAGCGCCCAGGAAGAGACCCAGTACTTC.

This clone occurred once. The chain employs TRBV19 and TRBJ2-7, with a tentative D call TRBD2 (6 bases). The CDR3 covers 14 residues. Germline V gives CDR1 LNHDA, CDR2 SQIVND (reference sequence). V was clipped by 5 bases and J by 6 bases, with 17 bases between them. The CDR3 DNA follows: TGTGCCAGTAGTTCCCGGACTATTGTCGGCGAGCAGTACTTC. This translates into CASSSRTIVGEQYF.

This chain uses TRBV5-6 with TRBJ2-3; D remains ambiguous. V was clipped by 3 bases and J by 11 bases, with 10 bases between them. The CDR3 has 11 residues. Germline-derived CDR1 and CDR2 are SGHDT and YYEEEE. This CDR3 is CASSSQSMQYF. The CDR3 DNA follows: TGTGCCAGCAGCTCCCAGTCGATGCAGTATTTT.

The chain carries TRBV6-2 or TRBV6-3 and TRBJ2-7, with 10 bases fitting TRBD1. Germline V gene sequence: CDR1 MNHEY, CDR2 SVGEGT. The CDR3 is made up of 14 amino acids. V lost 6 bases and J lost 5; bases outside the gene matches: 7. As DNA, the CDR3 is TGTGCCAGCAGCTGGGACAGGGGAAACAACGAGCAGTACTTC. It encodes CASSWDRGNNEQYF.

The V gene is TRBV29-1, the J gene TRBJ1-4; no definite D call. The CDR3 is 14 amino acids. CDR1 and CDR2 (germline): SQVTM, ANQGSEA. The V end lost 5 bases, the J end lost 4 bases, and 14 bases lay between the germline ends. The CDR3 loop is CSVNHRGSNEKLFF. CDR3 nucleotide sequence: TGCAGCGTTAACCACCGGGGTAGTAATGAAAAACTGTTTTTT.

The genes are TRBV7-3 and TRBJ2-1; 9 bases agree with TRBD2. J gave up 2 bases and V 2 bases, and 1 base lay outside the gene matches. The CDR3 length is 15 residues. Germline V lookup: CDR1 SGHTA, CDR2 FQGTGA. DNA of the CDR3: TGTGCCAGCAGCTTAGGCGGGGGGGCCTACAATGAGCAGTTCTTC. Protein product: CASSLGGGAYNEQFF.

The rearrangement joins TRBV11-1 to TRBJ2-2; D possibly corresponds to TRBD2 (5 bases). Germline V gene data show CDR1 as SGHAT and CDR2 as FQDESV (reference sequence). The CDR3 has 12 residues. The germline V and J ends were trimmed by 5 bases and 7 bases, with 8 bases remaining between them. The CDR3 protein is CASSQRGGELFF. As DNA, the CDR3 is TGTGCCAGCAGCCAACGGGGCGGGGAGCTGTTTTTT.

This chain uses TRBV4-1 with TRBJ1-1, with D uncertain. This CDR3 is 13 amino acids long. Looked up from germline, CDR1 is MGHRA and CDR2 is YSYEKL. V lost 2 bases to trimming and J lost 11 bases, with 15 bases between them. CDR3 region: CASSQRDPLNAFF. CDR3 DNA sequence: TGCGCCAGCAGCCAACGGGATCCACTCAATGCTTTCTTT.